These T cell receptor beta chains were read from a single sample in a study of cytomegalovirus exposure and HLA in healthy donors. TCRdb's table, derived via immunoSEQ multiplex PCR, lists solely in-frame clones and lacks some. The table has some 100,000 clones, 75% to 85% seen once. The sequencing sample was made of PBMCs. The receptors derive from a woman aged 18-30 years in good health and CMV-seronegative. Each CDR3 is given with its conserved first and last residue. Each record gives: D gene, V gene, J gene, clone size, CDR3 protein, CDR3 DNA. A D gene is named only where the DNA matches it firmly. Rows may omit the clone size; those that give it use once, few, many or a size class.

>TRBD2|TRBV10-2|TRBJ2-5|-
CASSDGRGGRLQETQYF
TGCGCCAGCAGTGATGGGCGGGGGGGCCGCTTACAAGAGACCCAGTACTTC
>TRBD2|TRBV28|TRBJ2-7|-
CASSLKLAGGKEQYF
TGTGCCAGCAGTTTAAAGCTAGCGGGAGGGAAGGAGCAGTACTTC
>-|TRBV7-8|TRBJ2-7|-
CASSSDSPYEQYF
TGTGCCAGCAGCTCGGACAGTCCCTACGAGCAGTACTTC
>TRBD2|TRBV2|TRBJ2-7|-
CASSDPAGEDYEQYF
TGTGCCAGCAGTGATCCGGCGGGGGAAGACTACGAGCAGTACTTC
>-|TRBV7-9|TRBJ1-2|-
CASSLGTYGYTF
TGTGCCAGCAGCTTGGGGACATATGGCTACACCTTC
>-|TRBV7-9|TRBJ1-1|once
CASSLDSGGTEAFF
TGTGCCAGCAGCTTAGATTCGGGGGGCACTGAAGCTTTCTTT
>-|TRBV9|TRBJ1-2|-
CASSVSVWQSDPYGYTF
TGTGCCAGCAGCGTGTCCGTGTGGCAGTCCGATCCCTATGGCTACACCTTC
>-|TRBV4-2|TRBJ2-1|-
CASSQEASVPNEQFF
TGTGCCAGCAGCCAAGAGGCTAGCGTCCCCAATGAGCAGTTCTTC
>TRBD2|TRBV6-4|TRBJ2-1|-
CASSDSTSGYNEQFF
TGTGCCAGCAGTGACTCGACTAGCGGCTACAATGAGCAGTTCTTC
>TRBD2|TRBV30|TRBJ2-7|-
CAWRGTPGTSGSQSYEQYF
TGTGCCTGGAGGGGAACCCCCGGGACTAGCGGGAGTCAGTCCTACGAGCAGTACTTC
>TRBD1|TRBV5-1|TRBJ2-3|-
CASSLVGTGRTDTQYF
TGCGCCAGCAGCTTGGTCGGGACAGGGAGGACAGATACGCAGTATTTT
>TRBD1|TRBV5-6|TRBJ2-3|-
CASSFTDPPPTGYTDTQYF
TGTGCCAGCAGCTTTACGGACCCCCCTCCGACAGGGTACACAGATACGCAGTATTTT
>-|TRBV28|TRBJ2-6|-
CASTDLASRANVLTF
TGTGCCAGCACCGACCTAGCCTCGAGGGCCAACGTCCTGACTTTC
>-|TRBV11-2|TRBJ2-7|once
CASSHGGYEQYF
TGTGCCAGCAGCCACGGCGGCTACGAGCAGTACTTC
>TRBD2|TRBV2|TRBJ2-5|-
CASSESTSGVGTQYF
TGTGCCAGCAGTGAATCGACTAGCGGGGTGGGGACCCAGTACTTC